The next 30 T cell receptor beta chains were all read from a single sample in a study of cytomegalovirus exposure and HLA in healthy donors. PCR used 60 Vbeta primers and 13 Jbeta primers. The data were produced by immunoSEQ multiplex PCR, yet TCRdb's version contains in-frame clones alone and is incomplete. In the table there are about 140,000 clones, 80% of which are singletons. The sequencing sample was made of PBMCs. The receptors stem from a man aged 35-49 years in good health and CMV-seronegative.

The chain has TRBV2 and TRBJ1-5; 8 bases are a match to TRBD1. From germline, CDR1 is SNHLY and CDR2 FYNNEI. The CDR3 is made up of 15 amino acids. Trimming took 6 bases from V and 4 from J; bases not matched to a gene: 8. Here the CDR3 reads CASSEWRQGNQPQHF. The CDR3 nucleotides are TGTGCCAGCAGCGAATGGAGACAGGGGAATCAGCCCCAGCATTTT.

This chain links TRBV7-9 with TRBJ2-5; D might be TRBD2 (6 bases). There are 18 residues in the CDR3. From germline, CDR1 is SEHNR and CDR2 FQNEAQ (reference sequence). V shed 2 bases and J shed 6 bases, with 25 bases lying between them. The CDR3 region is CASSLPRFGPNRGKTQYF. DNA of the CDR3: TGTGCCAGCAGCTTACCTAGATTCGGACCCAATCGGGGGAAGACCCAGTACTTC.

This chain uses TRBV9 with TRBJ2-2, with TRBD1 matching over 7 bases. Germline V gene lookup returns CDR1 SGDLS and CDR2 YYNGEE. V lost 3 bases and J lost 6; bases outside the gene matches: 8. The CDR3 totals 15 residues. CDR3 DNA: TGTGCCAGCAGCGGCCACAGGGGTGGCTCCGGGGAGCTGTTTTTT. It is translated as CASSGHRGGSGELFF.

This chain connects TRBV27 to TRBJ2-2; D gene unclear. V lost 3 bases and J lost 7, with 9 bases in between. This CDR3 has 13 amino acids. CDR1 is MNHEY, CDR2 SMNVEV, per germline (reference sequence). The CDR3 DNA sequence: TGTGCCAGCAGTTTTAATTTCGTCGGGGAGCTGTTTTTT. Translating it yields CASSFNFVGELFF.

On this clone: The same CDR3 can be traced to other DNA sequences in this sample. The chain couples TRBV7-2 to TRBJ2-3; D is unresolved. With 3 bases removed from V and 2 bases from J, the gap between germline ends came to 3 bases. Germline loops: CDR1 SGHTA, CDR2 FQGNSA. The CDR3 is 12 residues long. CDR3 loop: CASSFYTDTQYF. CDR3 in DNA: TGTGCCAGCAGCTTTTACACAGATACGCAGTATTTT.

This rearrangement joins TRBV7-8 to TRBJ1-3; D is unresolved. CDR3 length equals 14 residues. From germline, CDR1 is SGHVS and CDR2 FQNEAQ. Trimming took off 1 base at V and 6 bases at J, with 10 bases between the two ends. The DNA of the CDR3 is TGTGCCAGCAGCTTAGACAGCCGAGAAAACACCATATATTTT. Translation: CASSLDSRENTIYF.

This chain uses TRBV7-6 with TRBJ1-2, with 7 bases aligning to TRBD1. Trimming cost V 5 bases and J 5 bases; bases outside gene matches: 5. This CDR3 comprises 13 residues. Germline values: CDR1 SGHVS, CDR2 FNYEAQ. This chain's CDR3 is CASSRDSRYGYTF. CDR3 bases: TGTGCCAGCAGCAGGGACAGTCGGTATGGCTACACCTTC.

This chain connects TRBV2 to TRBJ1-6, with D perhaps TRBD1 (6 bases). Germline V gives CDR1 SNHLY, CDR2 FYNNEI. V dropped 8 bases and J dropped 8 bases, with 16 bases sitting between them. CDR3 length equals 14 residues. The CDR3 nucleotides read TGTGCCAGCTCCAGACAGGAGATGGATTCACCCCTCCACTTT. It codes for CASSRQEMDSPLHF.

CDR3 bases: TGTGCCAGTAGTTCAGGGGGACCTGAAGCTTTCTTT. This translates into CASSSGGPEAFF. This chain uses TRBV19 with TRBJ1-1; 7 nucleotides match TRBD1. The V gene's germline CDR1 is LNHDA and CDR2 SQIVND (reference sequence). V trimming: 5 bases; J trimming: 6 bases; junction bases outside the gene matches: 3. This CDR3 spans 12 amino acids.

A remark on this clone: Other DNA sequences from this sample encode an identical CDR3 as well. The chain joins TRBV4-3 to TRBJ2-1, with D hard to call. Germline CDR1 reads LGHNA; CDR2 reads YSLEER. Deletions cut 1 base from V and 2 bases from J, with 3 bases between. The CDR3 extends over 13 amino acids. CDR3 in amino acids: CASSQVTYNEQFF. CDR3 coding DNA: TGCGCCAGCAGCCAAGTTACCTACAATGAGCAGTTCTTC.

The V gene is TRBV27, the J gene TRBJ2-2; TRBD1 might be the D (5 bases). Trimming pared 5 bases from V and 4 bases from J, leaving 8 bases between. Germline CDR1 reads MNHEY; CDR2 reads SMNVEV (reference sequence). The CDR3 contains 13 residues. This CDR3 reads CASSLQGTGELFF. The CDR3 DNA follows: TGTGCCAGCAGTCTTCAGGGCACCGGGGAGCTGTTTTTT.

The rearrangement links TRBV5-6 to TRBJ1-6; D is possibly TRBD1 (5 bases). Germline V CDR1 and CDR2: SGHDT, YYEEEE. Trimming removed 5 bases at V and 9 bases at J, with 18 bases between. The CDR3 covers 15 residues. The CDR3 DNA is TGTGCCAGCAGTCCCAGACAGTCTATAAGTTCACCCCTCCACTTT. Protein: CASSPRQSISSPLHF. The whole variable domain, remainder taken from reference TRBV5-6 and TRBJ1-6, is DAGVTQSPTHLIKTRGQQVTLRCSPKSGHDTVSWYQQALGQGPQFIFQYYEEEERQRGNFPDRFSGHQFPNYSSELNVNALLLGDSALYLCASSPRQSISSPLHFGNGTRLTVT.

The chain recombines TRBV18 with TRBJ2-5, with D possibly matching TRBD1 (5 bases). Germline V gene sequence: CDR1 KGHSH, CDR2 LQKENI. V dropped 2 bases and J dropped 3 bases, with 13 bases sitting between them. The CDR3 is 15 residues long. The CDR3 region has the DNA TGTGCCAGCTCACCAGAAAAGGGGTCGAAAGAGACCCAGTACTTC. The encoded protein is CASSPEKGSKETQYF.

The rearrangement uses TRBV28 and TRBJ1-5; 7 nucleotides agree with TRBD1. The CDR3 runs to 13 residues. Trimming took 8 bases from V and 6 from J; bases not matched to a gene: 7. Germline CDR1 reads MDHEN; CDR2 reads SYDVKM. Written as DNA, the CDR3 is TGTGCCAGCTCCGACAGGGCCGGTCAGCCCCAGCATTTT. Protein sequence: CASSDRAGQPQHF.

The chain combines TRBV5-6 with TRBJ2-3; maybe TRBD2 (5 bases). The germline CDR1 and CDR2 sequences are SGHDT and YYEEEE. The CDR3 is made up of 15 amino acids. Trimming took off 4 bases at V and 6 bases at J, with 18 bases between the two ends. This CDR3 reads CASSPKQTRRDTQYF. The CDR3 nucleotides are TGTGCCAGCAGCCCAAAGCAAACCCGGAGGGATACGCAGTATTTT.

This chain connects TRBV5-1 to TRBJ2-3, with D possibly matching TRBD1 (6 bases). Germline V gene sequence: CDR1 SGHRS, CDR2 YFSETQ. The length of the CDR3 is 15 residues. Trimming removed 7 bases from V and 3 bases from J, with 18 bases in between. DNA of the CDR3: TGCGCCAGCTCACGGCGGGCAGGGGCTACAGATACGCAGTATTTT. It translates to CASSRRAGATDTQYF.

V usage is TRBV5-1 and J usage is TRBJ2-5, with 7 positions matching TRBD1. The end of the DNA aligns better with TRBJ2-7, so the J call may be wrong. The V gene's germline CDR1 is SGHRS and CDR2 YFSETQ. This CDR3 is built from 14 residues. The CDR3 protein is CASSSRTGAYEQYF. CDR3 coding DNA: TGCGCCAGCAGCTCGCGGACAGGAGCCTACGAGCAGTACTTC.

The rearrangement joins TRBV5-1 to TRBJ1-6, with D tentatively TRBD1 (5 bases). Germline CDR1 SGHRS, CDR2 YFSETQ. This CDR3 has 18 amino acids. V lost 0 bases to trimming and J lost 4 bases, with 17 bases between them. This CDR3 is CASSLGNRSPSYNSPLHF. The CDR3 region has the DNA TGCGCCAGCAGCTTGGGGAACAGGTCCCCCTCTTATAATTCACCCCTCCACTTT.

The chain's CDR3 is CASSYSRQGPLYGYTF. For the CDR3, the DNA is TGTGCCAGCAGTTACTCGAGACAGGGCCCCCTATATGGCTACACCTTC. This chain joins TRBV6-5 and TRBJ1-2; 7 positions match TRBD1. CDR3 size: 16 residues. Germline V CDR1 and CDR2: MNHEY, SVGAGI. V lost 0 bases and J lost 5; bases outside the gene matches: 9.

The chain joins TRBV7-2 to TRBJ1-1; D unresolved. Trimming removed 2 bases from V and 0 bases from J, with 10 bases in between. The CDR3 runs to 15 residues. Germline V CDR1 and CDR2: SGHTA, FQGNSA. CDR3 in DNA: TGTGCCAGCAGCTTAACGCCGGTGATGAACACTGAAGCTTTCTTT. It codes for CASSLTPVMNTEAFF. The full variable domain, in which reference TRBV7-2 and TRBJ1-1 provide the parts outside the CDR3, is GAGVSQSPSNKVTEKGKDVELRCDPISGHTALYWYRQSLGQGLEFLIYFQGNSAPDKSGLPSDRFSAERTGGSVSTLTIQRTQQEDSAVYLCASSLTPVMNTEAFFGQGTRLTVV.

The genes are TRBV7-2 and TRBJ1-1; 7 bases are a match to TRBD1. The germline V gene encodes CDR1 SGHTA and CDR2 FQGNSA. Losses at the gene ends were 1 base for V and 4 bases for J; bases not matched to a gene: 9. CDR3 size: 16 residues. The CDR3 DNA reads as TGTGCCAGCAGCTTAGTGGCAGGGGGACGAGGCACTGAAGCTTTCTTT. Its protein product is CASSLVAGGRGTEAFF.

The chain's CDR3 is CASSPGQGGSYEQYF. CDR3 DNA: TGCGCCAGCAGTCCCGGACAGGGTGGCTCCTACGAGCAGTACTTC. The chain carries TRBV10-2 and TRBJ2-7; 8 nucleotides line up with TRBD1. V trimming: 5 bases; J trimming: 0 bases; junction bases outside the gene matches: 6. CDR3 length: 15 residues. The V gene's germline CDR1 is WSHSY and CDR2 SAAADI.

V gene TRBV5-6 combines with J gene TRBJ1-1; D unresolved. Trimming removed 4 bases at V and 1 base at J, with 8 bases between. The CDR3 runs 13 residues. The germline V gene encodes CDR1 SGHDT and CDR2 YYEEEE. CDR3 loop: CASSPDKNTEAFF. The CDR3 region has the DNA TGTGCCAGCAGCCCTGACAAGAACACTGAAGCTTTCTTT.

The rearrangement uses TRBV11-2 and TRBJ2-5; 7 nucleotides agree with TRBD2. CDR1 SGHAT and CDR2 FQNNGV come from the germline V gene. V lost 6 bases and J lost 1; bases outside the gene matches: 11. The CDR3 sequence is 16 residues long. The CDR3 loop is CASRESGATFQETQYF. Here the CDR3 DNA reads TGTGCCAGCAGAGAAAGCGGGGCCACCTTCCAAGAGACCCAGTACTTC.

This rearrangement joins TRBV18 to TRBJ2-7; 11 bases map to TRBD1. CDR1 is KGHSH and CDR2 is LQKENI in the germline V gene. J lost 7 bases, V lost 3 bases, and 8 bases had no gene match. The CDR3 sequence is 15 residues long. CDR3 in DNA: TGTGCCAGCTCACCTGGGGGACAGGGGGTCAGGGAGCAGTACTTC. Its translation: CASSPGGQGVREQYF.

Notes on this clone: The junction departs from germline at one end; a sequencing error may be responsible. The chain recombines TRBV7-7 with TRBJ2-3; D call uncertain. The CDR3 has 15 amino acids. The V gene's germline CDR1 is SSHAT and CDR2 FNYEAQ (reference sequence). CDR3 DNA: TGTGCTAGCAGCTTATCCCCGTCGAGCACAGATACGCAGTATTTT. Its translation is CASSLSPSSTDTQYF.

This chain uses TRBV5-1 with TRBJ2-1; TRBD1 is a possible D gene (6 bases). The CDR3 is made up of 14 amino acids. The V gene's germline CDR1 is SGHRS and CDR2 YFSETQ. V was pared by 7 bases and J by 9 bases, with 20 bases between. The CDR3 nucleotides read TGCGCCAGCCTCCGGGACAATAGCGACAGTGAGCAGTTCTTC. This translates into CASLRDNSDSEQFF.

The rearrangement links TRBV10-1 to TRBJ2-1, with D tentatively TRBD2 (6 bases). The CDR3 totals 16 residues. Germline-derived CDR1 and CDR2 are WNHNN and SYGVQD (reference sequence). V lost 5 bases and J lost 0, with 14 bases in between. The chain's CDR3 is CASSSGRGFSYNEQFF. CDR3 coding DNA: TGCGCCAGCAGTTCCGGGCGGGGATTCTCCTACAATGAGCAGTTCTTC.

Only a few counts were recorded for this clone. CDR3 DNA: TGTGCCAGCAGCTTAGGGACAGGGGCGCACGAGCAGTACTTC. It is translated as CASSLGTGAHEQYF. The V call is TRBV11-2, the J call TRBJ2-5, with TRBD1 matching over 9 bases. The J call may be faulty, since TRBJ2-7 better matches the DNA end. The CDR3 contains 14 residues. Looked up from germline, CDR1 is SGHAT and CDR2 is FQNNGV.

A few counts support this clone. The rearrangement links TRBV6-5 to TRBJ2-5; the match to TRBD2 covers 12 bases. The J call may be mistaken, given a closer DNA end match to TRBJ2-7. Germline CDR1 MNHEY, CDR2 SVGAGI. This CDR3 comprises 15 residues. CDR3 residues: CASGRLAGASYEQYF. The CDR3, as DNA: TGTGCCAGCGGCCGACTAGCGGGGGCTTCCTACGAGCAGTACTTC.